One and the same sample provided the 5 T cell receptor beta chains below, sequenced in a study of blood T cells in healthy people across ages. A J-beta primer mix and a sample-barcoded 5' primer were used in a second PCR of about 6 to 12 cycles. TCRdb processed the 5' RACE reads anew with MiXCR; each CDR3 protein has one entry. The sample contains around 1.5 million distinct CDR3 sequences, around 55% of which appear only once. Sequencing was done on a sample of blood. The receptors were sampled from a man aged 18 to 30 in good health.

This chain uses TRBV6-1 with TRBJ1-5, with a weak D call TRBD1 (5 bases). This CDR3 region has 16 residues. The V gene's germline CDR1 is MNHNS and CDR2 SASEGT. The V gene lost 4 bases and the J gene lost 1 base, with 14 bases spanning the gap. The CDR3 spells CASSAMGGLSNQPQHF. The CDR3 DNA reads as TGTGCCAGCAGTGCAATGGGGGGTTTGAGCAATCAGCCCCAGCATTTT.

This clonotype was counted only a few times. This chain connects TRBV12-3 or TRBV12-4 to TRBJ2-3, with TRBD2 matching over 8 bases. The CDR3 totals 14 residues. The trim removed 6 bases at V and 1 base at J, leaving 3 bases unmatched. In DNA form, the CDR3 reads TGTGCCAGCAGGGCTAGCGGGCGCACAGATACGCAGTATTTT. Its protein is CASRASGRTDTQYF.

J is TRBJ1-1 and V is TRBV7-2; unclear D gene. The CDR3 has 12 residues. V was pared by 5 bases and J by 11 bases, with 15 bases between. The germline V gene has CDR1 SGHTA and CDR2 FQGNSA. The CDR3 coding sequence is TGTGCCAGCAGCCTTACGCGGGGAGACGCTTTCTTT. Residues: CASSLTRGDAFF.

This clonotype was observed a few times. The V call is TRBV29-1, the J call TRBJ2-4, with D possibly being TRBD1 (6 bases). The end of the DNA fits TRBJ2-7 better, so the J call may be wrong. This CDR3 has 14 amino acids. Germline values: CDR1 SQVTM, CDR2 ANQGSEA. The CDR3 loop reads CSVTGTPYSYEQYF. The CDR3 bases are TGCAGCGTGACCGGGACACCCTACTCCTACGAGCAGTACTTC.

The table lists this clonotype with a count of one. The V and J genes are TRBV11-2 and TRBJ2-7, with 12 nucleotides matching TRBD1. Germline CDR1 SGHAT, CDR2 FQNNGV. V lost 1 base, J lost 1 base, and 17 bases stayed unmatched. The CDR3 covers 21 residues. This CDR3 reads CASSLGALRDRGPSWSYEQYF. In DNA form, the CDR3 reads TGTGCCAGCAGCTTAGGGGCTTTGAGGGACAGGGGGCCTAGCTGGTCCTACGAGCAGTACTTC.